These 17 T cell receptor beta chains came from one sample sequenced in a study of blood T cell repertoires in COVID-19. Here immunoSEQ multiplex PCR was the method, and the copy in TCRdb shows in-frame clones only, minus some. The sample shows around 200,000 clones, more than 60% of them seen only once. Sequenced input: peripheral blood. These TCRs come from a woman aged 45-65 years with acute or convalescent COVID-19.

The chain recombines TRBV28 with TRBJ1-5, with 7 bases matching TRBD1. From germline, CDR1 is MDHEN and CDR2 SYDVKM. This CDR3 spans 18 amino acids. V gave up 3 bases and J gave up 7 bases; unmatched junction bases: 18. The CDR3 loop reads CASSFSSGQRGHEQPQHF. CDR3 bases: TGTGCCAGCAGTTTCTCATCGGGACAGAGGGGGCACGAGCAGCCCCAGCATTTT.

The V call is TRBV11-2, the J call TRBJ2-1; 8 nucleotides align to TRBD1. This CDR3 is built from 14 residues. Germline V lookup: CDR1 SGHAT, CDR2 FQNNGV. J was trimmed by 6 bases and V by 5 bases; bases with no gene match: 6. The chain's CDR3 is CASSQGQALNEQFF. The CDR3 DNA reads as TGTGCCAGCAGCCAGGGACAGGCCCTCAATGAGCAGTTCTTC. Using reference TRBV11-2 and TRBJ2-1 for the parts outside the CDR3, the full variable domain is EAGVAQSPRYKIIEKRQSVAFWCNPISGHATLYWYQQILGQGPKLLIQFQNNGVVDDSQLPKDRFSAERLKGVDSTLKIQPAKLEDSAVYLCASSQGQALNEQFFGPGTRLTVL.

This clone occurred a few times. V is TRBV7-2 and J is TRBJ2-7, with D maybe TRBD2 (5 bases). Trimming pared 5 bases from V and 4 bases from J, leaving 18 bases between. CDR1 and CDR2 from the germline V gene are SGHTA and FQGNSA. The CDR3 loop spans 15 amino acids. CDR3 protein: CASSPRVRVNYEQYF. In nucleotides, the CDR3 is TGTGCCAGCAGCCCCCGTGTGAGGGTTAATTACGAGCAGTACTTC.

CDR3 loop: CASSVSGSGMKTDTQYF. DNA of the CDR3: TGTGCCAGCAGCGTTTCAGGTAGCGGGATGAAGACAGATACGCAGTATTTT. The chain recombines TRBV9 with TRBJ2-3, with TRBD2 matching 8 bases. The CDR3 has 17 amino acids. V gave up 2 bases and J gave up 3 bases; unmatched junction bases: 11. Per the germline V gene, CDR1 is SGDLS and CDR2 is YYNGEE.

There are a few counts of this clone. DNA of the CDR3: TGTGCCAGCAGTTTCCCCGGGACAGAAGGGTTAAAACTGTTTTTT. This encodes CASSFPGTEGLKLFF. The chain combines TRBV28 with TRBJ1-4, with 7 bases identical to TRBD1. Germline assignment: CDR1 MDHEN and CDR2 SYDVKM. V was pared by 3 bases and J by 10 bases, with 11 bases of the junction left unmatched. CDR3 size: 15 residues.

The chain uses TRBV7-2 and TRBJ2-5; D is uncertain. CDR3 length: 14 amino acids. Looked up from germline, CDR1 is SGHTA and CDR2 is FQGNSA. V lost 2 bases and J 5 bases, leaving 12 bases between the germline ends. DNA of the CDR3: TGTGCCAGCAGCTTATTGGGCCTCGCGGAGACCCAGTACTTC. Its protein product is CASSLLGLAETQYF.

J is TRBJ1-1 and V is TRBV19; the match to TRBD1 covers 9 bases. CDR1 LNHDA and CDR2 SQIVND come from the germline V gene (reference sequence). The trim removed 7 bases at V and 7 bases at J, leaving 13 bases unmatched. The CDR3 consists of 15 residues. DNA of the CDR3: TGTGCCAGTACCCCGGGACAGGGTCGGTCTCTTGAAGCTTTCTTT. It specifies CASTPGQGRSLEAFF.

J is TRBJ2-5 and V is TRBV5-6; D is perhaps TRBD2 (6 bases). Germline V lookup: CDR1 SGHDT, CDR2 YYEEEE. The ends were cut back, 4 bases at V and 0 bases at J, with 10 bases in the middle. The CDR3 is made up of 14 amino acids. The DNA of the CDR3 is TGTGCCAGCAGCCTGGGAGGATACCAAGAGACCCAGTACTTC. This gives the protein CASSLGGYQETQYF.

This chain joins TRBV19 and TRBJ2-1, with TRBD2 matching over 10 bases. Germline CDR1 reads LNHDA; CDR2 reads SQIVND (reference sequence). The CDR3 is 15 amino acids. V trimming: 8 bases; J trimming: 3 bases; junction bases outside the gene matches: 7. CDR3 DNA sequence: TGTGCCAGTCTAGAGCGGGGGGGCCTCTACAATGAGCAGTTCTTC. This translates into CASLERGGLYNEQFF.

Here the CDR3 reads CASSLGMGQPQHF. The CDR3 DNA is TGTGCCAGCAGTTTAGGGATGGGCCAGCCCCAGCATTTT. The V and J genes are TRBV12-3 or TRBV12-4 and TRBJ1-5; D call uncertain. The CDR3 runs 13 residues. The V gene lost 1 base and the J gene lost 7 bases, with 8 bases spanning the gap.

The chain is built from TRBV5-5 and TRBJ2-2; TRBD1 matches at 10 bases. The germline CDR1 and CDR2 sequences are SGHKS and YYEKEE (reference sequence). The J segment lost 3 bases and the V segment lost 4 bases, leaving 3 bases of the junction unmatched. This CDR3 contains 15 residues. The CDR3 DNA follows: TGTGCCAGCAGCCGGACAGGGGGAGACACCGGGGAGCTGTTTTTT. Amino acid sequence: CASSRTGGDTGELFF.

This clone came up a few times. This chain uses TRBV24-1 with TRBJ2-1, with D perhaps TRBD2 (5 bases). Trimming stripped 3 bases from V and 8 bases from J, with 16 bases between. This CDR3 has 15 residues. Germline values: CDR1 KGHDR, CDR2 SFDVKD. CDR3 protein: CATSDRGSYRYEQFF. In nucleotides, the CDR3 is TGTGCCACCAGTGATCGGGGATCCTATCGATATGAGCAGTTCTTC.

V usage is TRBV7-2 and J usage is TRBJ2-5, with TRBD1 matching over 7 bases. This CDR3 has 14 amino acids. Germline values: CDR1 SGHTA, CDR2 FQGNSA. J lost 5 bases, V lost 2 bases, and 5 bases had no gene match. DNA of the CDR3: TGTGCCAGCAGCTTAATGCAGGGGGTTGAGACCCAGTACTTC. Translation: CASSLMQGVETQYF.

The chain joins TRBV30 to TRBJ1-1; TRBD1 might be the D (6 bases). Trimming took 3 bases from V and 2 from J, leaving 10 bases between them. CDR3 size: 13 residues. Germline-derived CDR1 and CDR2 are GTSNPN and SVGIG (reference sequence). The CDR3: CAWSPQGNTEAFF. CDR3 in DNA: TGTGCCTGGAGCCCACAGGGCAACACTGAAGCTTTCTTT.

V gene TRBV7-2 combines with J gene TRBJ2-7; 15 bases map to TRBD2. Germline V gene sequence: CDR1 SGHTA, CDR2 FQGNSA. The CDR3 length is 15 residues. V lost 5 bases, J lost 2 bases, and 1 base stayed unmatched. In nucleotides, the CDR3 is TGTGCCAGCAGCCGGACTAGCGGGAGGGCCTACGAGCAGTACTTC. Its protein is CASSRTSGRAYEQYF.

This clone has only one observation. The chain is built from TRBV19 and TRBJ2-1, with 9 bases identical to TRBD2. This CDR3 spans 14 amino acids. Germline CDR1 reads LNHDA; CDR2 reads SQIVND (reference sequence). V shed 3 bases and J 3 bases; nucleotides not matched to a gene: 0. The CDR3 DNA reads TGTGCCAGTAGTATGACTAGCGGCTACAATGAGCAGTTCTTC. It specifies CASSMTSGYNEQFF.

CDR3 sequence reads: CAWRNPDRANTEAFF. Here the CDR3 DNA reads TGTGCCTGGAGGAACCCGGACAGGGCGAACACTGAAGCTTTCTTT. The V and J genes are TRBV30 and TRBJ1-1, with 8 bases matching TRBD1. CDR3 length: 15 amino acids. CDR1 and CDR2 from the germline V gene are GTSNPN and SVGIG (reference sequence). After removal of 3 bases from V and 1 base from J, the junction contained 7 bases not matched to a gene.